The 15 T cell receptor beta chains below come from one sample, sequenced in a study of cytomegalovirus exposure and HLA in healthy donors. Primers included in the PCR were 60 Vbeta and 13 Jbeta primers. Here immunoSEQ multiplex PCR was the method, and the copy in TCRdb shows in-frame clones only, minus some. Of 100,000 to 120,000 clones listed, approximately 79% are singletons. The sample was PBMCs. The receptors were sampled from a man under 40 in good health and CMV-seropositive.

J is TRBJ2-7 and V is TRBV18, with 8 bases identical to TRBD2. CDR3 size: 16 residues. Germline V lookup: CDR1 KGHSH, CDR2 LQKENI. Losses at the gene ends were 3 bases for V and 4 bases for J; bases not matched to a gene: 11. CDR3 residues: CASSPPRSGARYEQYF. Here the CDR3 DNA reads TGTGCCAGCTCACCCCCGCGTAGCGGGGCTAGGTACGAGCAGTACTTC.

V and J are TRBV7-2 and TRBJ1-2, with D unresolved. CDR1 and CDR2 (germline): SGHTA, FQGNSA. The CDR3 is made up of 15 amino acids. Deletions cut 1 base from V and 0 bases from J, with 9 bases between. DNA for the CDR3: TGTGCCAGCAGCTTAGTATGGACTCCTAACTATGGCTACACCTTC. It codes for CASSLVWTPNYGYTF.

The V gene is TRBV7-9, the J gene TRBJ2-7; 10 bases line up with TRBD1. This CDR3 contains 17 residues. J gave up 3 bases and V 5 bases, and 13 bases lay outside the gene matches. The V gene's germline CDR1 is SEHNR and CDR2 FQNEAQ (reference sequence). In nucleotides, the CDR3 is TGTGCCAGCAGCACAACCGACAGGGGGCCTAGAAACTACGAGCAGTACTTC. It codes for CASSTTDRGPRNYEQYF.

V usage is TRBV25-1 and J usage is TRBJ1-6; D unresolved. From germline, CDR1 is MGHDK and CDR2 SYGVNS. The CDR3 loop spans 13 amino acids. Trimming removed 3 bases at V and 12 bases at J, with 12 bases between. The DNA for the CDR3 is TGTGCCAGCAGTGACATTCTTCCCGGACCCCTCCACTTT. Translated: CASSDILPGPLHF.

V and J are TRBV27 and TRBJ1-4; 8 nucleotides agree with TRBD1. The CDR3 is 15 amino acids. The V segment lost 1 base and the J segment 5 bases; nucleotides outside the gene matches: 3. Germline CDR1 is MNHEY and CDR2 is SMNVEV (reference sequence). The CDR3 bases are TGTGCCAGCAGTTTATTGGGACAGGCAAATGAAAAACTGTTTTTT. The encoded protein is CASSLLGQANEKLFF.

This chain joins TRBV12-5 and TRBJ2-2, with D tentatively TRBD2 (6 bases). CDR1 is LGHNT, CDR2 FRNRAP, per germline. The CDR3 runs to 16 residues. Trimming took 6 bases from V and 2 from J, leaving 16 bases between them. The CDR3 loop is CASGDPGLTNTGELFF. CDR3 coding DNA: TGTGCTAGTGGAGACCCGGGACTTACCAACACCGGGGAGCTGTTTTTT.

In its sample, this clone was seen once. The chain recombines TRBV19 with TRBJ2-2; D gene ambiguous. The CDR3 spans 13 residues. Germline CDR1 reads LNHDA; CDR2 reads SQIVND (reference sequence). V was shortened by 4 bases and J by 7 bases, with 10 bases between the two germline ends. For the CDR3, the DNA is TGTGCCAGTAGTACTGGGCGTTACGGGGAGCTGTTTTTT. Translation gives CASSTGRYGELFF.

The chain has TRBV10-1 and TRBJ2-1; D perhaps matches TRBD2 (5 bases). Trimming left V 0 bases short and J 0 bases short, with 15 bases between. Germline-derived CDR1 and CDR2 are WNHNN and SYGVQD (reference sequence). This CDR3 contains 18 residues. The CDR3 DNA sequence: TGCGCCAGCAGTGAGTCGTTCAGTCCGGGGAGCTCCTACAATGAGCAGTTCTTC. It codes for CASSESFSPGSSYNEQFF.

This clone was picked up one time. The chain carries TRBV7-2 and TRBJ1-6; D gene unclear. With 0 bases removed from V and 8 bases from J, the gap between germline ends came to 11 bases. CDR3 length: 15 residues. CDR1 and CDR2 (germline): SGHTA, FQGNSA. The CDR3 region is CASSLAGLGDSPLHF. CDR3 in DNA: TGTGCCAGCAGCTTAGCCGGTCTTGGAGATTCACCCCTCCACTTT.

The V gene is TRBV5-4, the J gene TRBJ2-3, with 8 nucleotides matching TRBD2. Germline trimming cut 3 bases from V and 1 base from J; bases unmatched to any gene: 4. CDR3 size: 15 residues. Germline values: CDR1 SGHNT, CDR2 YYREEE (reference sequence). As DNA, the CDR3 is TGTGCCAGCAGCTGGAGCGGGGGAGGCACAGATACGCAGTATTTT. Amino acids: CASSWSGGGTDTQYF. Combining the CDR3 with reference TRBV5-4 and TRBJ2-3 gives the whole variable domain ETGVTQSPTHLIKTRGQQVTLRCSSQSGHNTVSWYQQALGQGPQFIFQYYREEENGRGNFPPRFSGLQFPNYSSELNVNALELDDSALYLCASSWSGGGTDTQYFGPGTRLTVL.

The V gene is TRBV19, the J gene TRBJ2-7; TRBD1 matches 9 bases. This CDR3 is 14 amino acids long. J was trimmed by 4 bases and V by 4 bases; bases with no gene match: 5. Looked up from germline, CDR1 is LNHDA and CDR2 is SQIVND (reference sequence). CDR3 in DNA: TGTGCCAGTAGTACCTCCGGGACAGGGTACGAGCAGTACTTC. Protein sequence: CASSTSGTGYEQYF.

The rearrangement links TRBV6-1 to TRBJ2-5, with D maybe TRBD1 (5 bases). CDR3 size: 17 residues. The V and J ends lost 1 base and 4 bases respectively, with 19 bases between them. CDR1 and CDR2 from the germline V gene are MNHNS and SASEGT. The CDR3 sequence is CASSEVPGSEVGETQYF. In DNA form, the CDR3 reads TGTGCCAGCAGTGAAGTTCCAGGGTCGGAAGTTGGAGAGACCCAGTACTTC.

The chain carries TRBV7-6 and TRBJ2-2; tentatively, D is TRBD1 (5 bases). V was trimmed by 2 bases and J by 1 base, leaving 8 bases between them. Germline lookup yields CDR1 SGHVS and CDR2 FNYEAQ. CDR3 size: 15 residues. The chain's CDR3 is CASSLQGQNTGELFF. Here the CDR3 DNA reads TGTGCCAGCAGCTTACAGGGTCAGAACACCGGGGAGCTGTTTTTT.

The V gene is TRBV11-2, the J gene TRBJ2-7, with 8 nucleotides matching TRBD1. This CDR3 contains 14 residues. Germline V CDR1 and CDR2: SGHAT, FQNNGV. With 8 bases clipped from V and 3 bases from J, the junction kept 9 bases outside the gene matches. Written as DNA, the CDR3 is TGTGCCAGCTCGATAGGACAGGGACACTACGAGCAGTACTTC. Protein sequence: CASSIGQGHYEQYF.

In nucleotides, the CDR3 is TGCGCCAGCAGCTTGAGGGCCGGGGGAGATACGCAGTATTTT. Translation gives CASSLRAGGDTQYF. The J gene is TRBJ2-3, the V gene TRBV5-1; possible D gene TRBD2, 6 bases. Germline V gives CDR1 SGHRS, CDR2 YFSETQ. Trimming left V 1 base short and J 5 bases short, with 11 bases between. The CDR3 spans 14 residues.